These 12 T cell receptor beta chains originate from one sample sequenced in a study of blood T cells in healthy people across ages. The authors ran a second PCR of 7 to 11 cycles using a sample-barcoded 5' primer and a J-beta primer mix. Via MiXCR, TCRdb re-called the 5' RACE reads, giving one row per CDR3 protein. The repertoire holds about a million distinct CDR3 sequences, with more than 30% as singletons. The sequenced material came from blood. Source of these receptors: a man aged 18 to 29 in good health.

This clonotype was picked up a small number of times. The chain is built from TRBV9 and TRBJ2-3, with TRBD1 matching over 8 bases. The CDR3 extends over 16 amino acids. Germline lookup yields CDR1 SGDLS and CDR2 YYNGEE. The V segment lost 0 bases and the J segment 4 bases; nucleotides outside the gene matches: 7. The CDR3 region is CASSVAGGAAPDTQYF. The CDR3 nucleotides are TGTGCCAGCAGCGTAGCAGGGGGCGCGGCCCCAGATACGCAGTATTTT.

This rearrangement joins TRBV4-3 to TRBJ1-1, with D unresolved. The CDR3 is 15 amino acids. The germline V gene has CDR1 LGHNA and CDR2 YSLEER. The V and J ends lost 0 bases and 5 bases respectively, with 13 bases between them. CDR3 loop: CASSQDRALWTEAFF. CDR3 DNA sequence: TGCGCCAGCAGCCAAGATAGGGCGCTTTGGACTGAAGCTTTCTTT.

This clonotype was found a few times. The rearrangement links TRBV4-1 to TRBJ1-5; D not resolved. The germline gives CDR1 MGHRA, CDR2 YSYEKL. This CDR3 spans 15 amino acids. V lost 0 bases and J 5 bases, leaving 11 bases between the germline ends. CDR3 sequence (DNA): TGCGCCAGCAGCCAAGATCGCGGGAGTTATCAGCCCCAGCATTTT. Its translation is CASSQDRGSYQPQHF.

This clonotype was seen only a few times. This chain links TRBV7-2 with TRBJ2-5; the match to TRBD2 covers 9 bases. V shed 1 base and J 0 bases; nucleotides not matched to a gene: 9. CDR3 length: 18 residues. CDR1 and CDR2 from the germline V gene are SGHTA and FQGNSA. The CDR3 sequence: CASSLVLGASGDQETQYF. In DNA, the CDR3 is TGTGCCAGCAGCTTAGTTTTAGGGGCTAGCGGGGACCAAGAGACCCAGTACTTC.

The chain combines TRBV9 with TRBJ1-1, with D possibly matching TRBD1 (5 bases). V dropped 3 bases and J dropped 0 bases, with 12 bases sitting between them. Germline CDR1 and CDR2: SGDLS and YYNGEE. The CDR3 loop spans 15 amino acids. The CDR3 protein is CASSGGVGMNTEAFF. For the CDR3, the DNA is TGTGCCAGCAGCGGAGGGGTTGGGATGAACACTGAAGCTTTCTTT.

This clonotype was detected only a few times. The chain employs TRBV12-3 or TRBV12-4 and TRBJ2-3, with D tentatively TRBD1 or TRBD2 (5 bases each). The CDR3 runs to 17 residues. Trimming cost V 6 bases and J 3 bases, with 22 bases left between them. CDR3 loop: CASRPGDREVVTDTQYF. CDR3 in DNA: TGTGCCAGCAGGCCTGGGGACCGGGAAGTGGTGACAGATACGCAGTATTTT.

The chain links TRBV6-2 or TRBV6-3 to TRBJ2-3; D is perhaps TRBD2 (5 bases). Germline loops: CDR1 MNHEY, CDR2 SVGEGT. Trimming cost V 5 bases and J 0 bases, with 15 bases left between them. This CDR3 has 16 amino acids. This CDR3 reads CASSPIGSSSTDTQYF. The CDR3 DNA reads TGTGCCAGCAGTCCTATAGGGAGTAGTAGCACAGATACGCAGTATTTT.

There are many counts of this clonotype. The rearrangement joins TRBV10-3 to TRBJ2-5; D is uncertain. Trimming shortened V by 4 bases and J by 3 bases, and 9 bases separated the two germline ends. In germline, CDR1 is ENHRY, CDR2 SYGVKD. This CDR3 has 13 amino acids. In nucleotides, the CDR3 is TGTGCCATCAGTGTTAACCTTAAAGAGACCCAGTACTTC. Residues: CAISVNLKETQYF.

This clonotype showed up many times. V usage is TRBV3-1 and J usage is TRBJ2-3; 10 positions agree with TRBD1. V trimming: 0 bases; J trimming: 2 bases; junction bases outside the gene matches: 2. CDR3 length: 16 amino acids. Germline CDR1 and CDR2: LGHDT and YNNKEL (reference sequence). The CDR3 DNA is TGTGCCAGCAGCCAAGAGGGGACAGGGGCCACAGATACGCAGTATTTT. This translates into CASSQEGTGATDTQYF.

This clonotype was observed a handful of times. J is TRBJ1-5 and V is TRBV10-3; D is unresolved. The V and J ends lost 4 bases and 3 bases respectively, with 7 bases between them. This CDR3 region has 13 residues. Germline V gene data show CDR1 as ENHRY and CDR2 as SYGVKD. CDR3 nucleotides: TGTGCCATCAGTGGGGGTCTCAATCAGCCCCAGCATTTT. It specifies CAISGGLNQPQHF.

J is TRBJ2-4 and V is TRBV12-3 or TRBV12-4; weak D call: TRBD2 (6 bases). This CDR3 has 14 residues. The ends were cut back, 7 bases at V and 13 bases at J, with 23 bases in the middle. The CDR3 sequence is CASTSRGFTGEQYF. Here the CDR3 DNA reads TGTGCCAGCACCTCGAGAGGATTCACGGGGGAGCAGTACTTC.

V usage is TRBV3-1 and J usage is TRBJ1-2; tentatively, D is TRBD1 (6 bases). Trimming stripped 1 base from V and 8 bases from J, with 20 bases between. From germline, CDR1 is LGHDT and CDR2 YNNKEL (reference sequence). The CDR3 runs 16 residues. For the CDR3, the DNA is TGTGCCAGCAGCCAAGGGTCGCACAGGGTCAAGGTGGGCTACACCTTC. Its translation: CASSQGSHRVKVGYTF. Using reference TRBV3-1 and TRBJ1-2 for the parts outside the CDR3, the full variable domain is DTAVSQTPKYLVTQMGNDKSIKCEQNLGHDTMYWYKQDSKKFLKIMFSYNNKELIINETVPNRFSPKSPDKAHLNLHINSLELGDSAVYFCASSQGSHRVKVGYTFGSGTRLTVV.